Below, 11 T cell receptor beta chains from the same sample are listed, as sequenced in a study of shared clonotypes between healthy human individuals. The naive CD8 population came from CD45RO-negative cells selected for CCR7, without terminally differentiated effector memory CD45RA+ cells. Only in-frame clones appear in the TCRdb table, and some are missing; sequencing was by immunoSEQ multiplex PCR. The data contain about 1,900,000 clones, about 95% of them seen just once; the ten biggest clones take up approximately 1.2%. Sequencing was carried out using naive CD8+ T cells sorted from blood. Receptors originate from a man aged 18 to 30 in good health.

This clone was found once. The CDR3, as DNA: TGCGCCAGCAGCTCCGGACTAGCGGGAGGGCCTCCCCCAGATACGCAGTATTTT. Amino acid sequence: CASSSGLAGGPPPDTQYF. The rearrangement uses TRBV4-3 and TRBJ2-3; 15 bases align to TRBD2. Losses at the gene ends were 5 bases for V and 4 bases for J; bases not matched to a gene: 10. The CDR3 has 18 amino acids. CDR1 and CDR2 from the germline V gene are LGHNA and YSLEER.

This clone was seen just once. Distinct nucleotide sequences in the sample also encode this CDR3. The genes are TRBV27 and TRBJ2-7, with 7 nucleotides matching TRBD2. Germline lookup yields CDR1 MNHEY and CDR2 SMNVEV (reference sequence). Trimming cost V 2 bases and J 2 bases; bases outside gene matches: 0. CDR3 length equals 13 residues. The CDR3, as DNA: TGTGCCAGCAGTTTACGGGGGGCCTACGAGCAGTACTTC. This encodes CASSLRGAYEQYF.

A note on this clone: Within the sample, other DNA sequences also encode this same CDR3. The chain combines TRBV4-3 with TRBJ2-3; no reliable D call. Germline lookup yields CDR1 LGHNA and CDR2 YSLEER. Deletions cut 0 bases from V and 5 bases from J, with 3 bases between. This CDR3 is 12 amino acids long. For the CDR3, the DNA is TGCGCCAGCAGCCAAGACGGAGATACGCAGTATTTT. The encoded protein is CASSQDGDTQYF.

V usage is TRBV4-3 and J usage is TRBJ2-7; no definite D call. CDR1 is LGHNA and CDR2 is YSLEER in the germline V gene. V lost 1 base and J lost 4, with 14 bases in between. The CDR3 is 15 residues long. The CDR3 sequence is CASSQVSTVGYEQYF. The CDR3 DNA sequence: TGCGCCAGCAGCCAAGTTTCTACGGTTGGTTACGAGCAGTACTTC.

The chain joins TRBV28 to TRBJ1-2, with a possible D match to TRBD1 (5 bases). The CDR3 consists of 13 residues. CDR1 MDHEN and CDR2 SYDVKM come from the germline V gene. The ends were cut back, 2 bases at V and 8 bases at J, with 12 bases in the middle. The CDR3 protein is CASSLAGSYGYTF. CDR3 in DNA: TGTGCCAGCAGTTTAGCAGGGAGCTACGGCTACACCTTC.

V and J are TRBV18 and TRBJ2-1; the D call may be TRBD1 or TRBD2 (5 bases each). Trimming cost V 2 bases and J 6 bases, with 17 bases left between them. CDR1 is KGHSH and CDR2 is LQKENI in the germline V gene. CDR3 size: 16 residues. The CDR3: CASSPTPWGRINEQFF. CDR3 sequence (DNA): TGTGCCAGCTCACCAACCCCTTGGGGACGCATCAATGAGCAGTTCTTC.

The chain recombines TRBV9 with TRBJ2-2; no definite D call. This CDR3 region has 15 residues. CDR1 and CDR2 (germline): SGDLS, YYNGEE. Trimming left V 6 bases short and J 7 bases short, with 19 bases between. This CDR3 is CASTIIPDGRGELFF. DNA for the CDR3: TGTGCCAGCACCATTATCCCAGACGGTCGCGGGGAGCTGTTTTTT.

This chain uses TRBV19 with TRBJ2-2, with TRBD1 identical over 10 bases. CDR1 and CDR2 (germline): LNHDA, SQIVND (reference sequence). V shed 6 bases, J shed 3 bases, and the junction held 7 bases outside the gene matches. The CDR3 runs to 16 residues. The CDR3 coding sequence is TGTGCCAGTAGATTCGGGACAGGGGCGGACACCGGGGAGCTGTTTTTT. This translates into CASRFGTGADTGELFF. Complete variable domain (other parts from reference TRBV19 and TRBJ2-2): DGGITQSPKYLFRKEGQNVTLSCEQNLNHDAMYWYRQDPGQGLRLIYYSQIVNDFQKGDIAEGYSVSREKKESFPLTVTSAQKNPTAFYLCASRFGTGADTGELFFGEGSRLTVL.

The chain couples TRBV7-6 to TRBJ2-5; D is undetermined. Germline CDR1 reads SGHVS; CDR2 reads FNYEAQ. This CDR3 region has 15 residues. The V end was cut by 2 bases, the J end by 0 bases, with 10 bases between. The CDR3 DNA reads TGTGCCAGCAGCTTATCTTCCGCGTACCAAGAGACCCAGTACTTC. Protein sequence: CASSLSSAYQETQYF.

The CDR3 here is CASSPEGVAITEAFF. The CDR3 DNA reads as TGTGCCAGCAGCCCGGAGGGGGTAGCGATCACTGAAGCTTTCTTT. The V gene is TRBV7-6, the J gene TRBJ1-1; possible D gene TRBD1, 6 bases. Looked up from germline, CDR1 is SGHVS and CDR2 is FNYEAQ. The CDR3 sequence is 15 residues long. V dropped 5 bases and J dropped 4 bases, with 17 bases sitting between them.

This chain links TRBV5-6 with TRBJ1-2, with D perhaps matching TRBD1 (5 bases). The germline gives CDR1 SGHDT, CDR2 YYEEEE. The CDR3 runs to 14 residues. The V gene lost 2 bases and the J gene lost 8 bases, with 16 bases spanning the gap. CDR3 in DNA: TGTGCCAGCAGCTTTGGGACGGGTCCCGGGGGCTACACCTTC. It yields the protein CASSFGTGPGGYTF.